This T cell receptor (beta chain) appears in the sequencing data of a study of T cells after yellow fever vaccination. General study results and limits: A weaker secondary response peaked on day 5, the primary on day 15. Abundant clonotypes (contaminants from the bulk population) could be present in FACS-sorted repertoires. Clones that expanded after primary vaccination mostly reappeared after the booster (roughly 95% CD4, approximately 87% CD8).

This clonotype was counted ten times or more. Its antigen is currently unknown. The V gene lost 3 bases and the J gene lost 2 bases, with 6 bases spanning the gap. Looked up from germline, CDR1 is DFQATT and CDR2 is SNEGSKA (reference sequence). This CDR3 has 12 residues. By 5'RACE template switching, TCR cDNA was produced, with a universal primer site and UMIs added in the process. Via MiXCR, TCRdb re-called the 5' RACE reads, giving one row per CDR3 protein. The top ten clones hold more than 2% of a sample with about 69,000 distinct CDR3 sequences, around 6.2% of them seen once. The chain is built from TRBV20-1 and TRBJ2-3, with no clear D. This specimen consisted of CD4+ T cells sorted from PBMCs, obtained roughly 15 days after the first yellow fever vaccination. This receptor was identified in a man younger than 35 who received the YFV17D yellow fever vaccine. CDR3 in amino acids: CSAREITDTQYF. In DNA, the CDR3 is TGCAGTGCTAGGGAAATCACAGATACGCAGTATTTT.